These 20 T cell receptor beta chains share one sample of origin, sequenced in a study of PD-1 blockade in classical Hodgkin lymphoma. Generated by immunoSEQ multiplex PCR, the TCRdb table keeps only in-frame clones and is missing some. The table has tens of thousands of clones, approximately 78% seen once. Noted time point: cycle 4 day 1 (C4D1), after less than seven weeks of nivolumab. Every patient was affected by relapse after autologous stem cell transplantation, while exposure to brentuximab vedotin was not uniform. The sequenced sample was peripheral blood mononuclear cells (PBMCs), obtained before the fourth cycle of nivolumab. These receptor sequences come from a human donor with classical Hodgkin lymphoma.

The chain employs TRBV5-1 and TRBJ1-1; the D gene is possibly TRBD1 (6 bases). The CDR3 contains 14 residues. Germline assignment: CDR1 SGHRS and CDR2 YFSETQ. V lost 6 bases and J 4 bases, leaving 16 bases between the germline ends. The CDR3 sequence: CASKLQGWGTEAFF. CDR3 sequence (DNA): TGCGCCAGCAAACTACAGGGTTGGGGCACTGAAGCTTTCTTT.

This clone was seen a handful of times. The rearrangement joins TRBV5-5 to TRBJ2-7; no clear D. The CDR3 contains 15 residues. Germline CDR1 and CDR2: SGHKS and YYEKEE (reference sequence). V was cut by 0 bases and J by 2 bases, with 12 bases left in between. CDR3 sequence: CASSLELGTAYEQYF. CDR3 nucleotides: TGTGCCAGCAGCTTGGAACTCGGTACAGCCTACGAGCAGTACTTC. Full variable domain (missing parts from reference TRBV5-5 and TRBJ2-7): DAGVTQSPTHLIKTRGQQVTLRCSPISGHKSVSWYQQVLGQGPQFIFQYYEKEERGRGNFPDRFSARQFPNYSSELNVNALLLGDSALYLCASSLELGTAYEQYFGPGTRLTVT.

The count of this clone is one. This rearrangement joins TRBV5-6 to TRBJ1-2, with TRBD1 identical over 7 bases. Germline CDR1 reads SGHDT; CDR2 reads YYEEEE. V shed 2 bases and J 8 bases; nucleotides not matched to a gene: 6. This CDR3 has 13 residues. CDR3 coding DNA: TGTGCCAGCAGCTTAAGGGGGCCCCGGGGCTACACCTTC. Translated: CASSLRGPRGYTF.

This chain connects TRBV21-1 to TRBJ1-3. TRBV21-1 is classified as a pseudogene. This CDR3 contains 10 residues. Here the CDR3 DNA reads TGTGCCAGCAGCAAAGTTAACATATATTTT. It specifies CASSKVNIYF.

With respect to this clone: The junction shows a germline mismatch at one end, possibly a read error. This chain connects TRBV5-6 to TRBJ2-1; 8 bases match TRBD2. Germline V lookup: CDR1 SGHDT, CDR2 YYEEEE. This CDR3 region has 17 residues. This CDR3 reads CASSAVAGLISFNEQFF. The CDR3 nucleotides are TGTGCCAGCAGTGCCGTAGCGGGATTAATTTCCTTCAATGAGCAGTTCTTC.

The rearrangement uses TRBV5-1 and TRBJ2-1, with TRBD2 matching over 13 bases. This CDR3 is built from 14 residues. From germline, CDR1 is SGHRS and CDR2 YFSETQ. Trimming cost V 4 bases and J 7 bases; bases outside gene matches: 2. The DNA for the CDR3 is TGCGCCAGCAGCGGGGGACTAGCGGGGAATGAGCAGTTCTTC. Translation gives CASSGGLAGNEQFF. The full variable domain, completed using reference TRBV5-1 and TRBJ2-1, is KAGVTQTPRYLIKTRGQQVTLSCSPISGHRSVSWYQQTPGQGLQFLFEYFSETQRNKGNFPGRFSGRQFSNSRSEMNVSTLELGDSALYLCASSGGLAGNEQFFGPGTRLTVL.

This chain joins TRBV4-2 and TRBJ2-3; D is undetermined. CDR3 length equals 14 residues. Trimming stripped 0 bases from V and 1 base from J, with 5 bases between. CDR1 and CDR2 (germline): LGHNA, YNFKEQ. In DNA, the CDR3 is TGTGCCAGCAGCCAAGAGTCCGGCACAGATACGCAGTATTTT. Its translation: CASSQESGTDTQYF.

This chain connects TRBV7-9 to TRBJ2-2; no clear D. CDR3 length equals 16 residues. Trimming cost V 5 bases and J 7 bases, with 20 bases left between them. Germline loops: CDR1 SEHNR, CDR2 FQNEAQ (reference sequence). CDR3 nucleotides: TGTGCCAGCAGCACCCCCCCTCGTAGGGTTGACGGGGAGCTGTTTTTT. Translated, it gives CASSTPPRRVDGELFF.

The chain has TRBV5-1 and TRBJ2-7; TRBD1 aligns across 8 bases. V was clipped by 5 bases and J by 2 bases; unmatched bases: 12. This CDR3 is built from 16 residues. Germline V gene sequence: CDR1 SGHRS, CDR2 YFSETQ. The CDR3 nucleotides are TGCGCCAGCAGACCCCGTGGACAGGGATCAACCTACGAGCAGTACTTC. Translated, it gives CASRPRGQGSTYEQYF.

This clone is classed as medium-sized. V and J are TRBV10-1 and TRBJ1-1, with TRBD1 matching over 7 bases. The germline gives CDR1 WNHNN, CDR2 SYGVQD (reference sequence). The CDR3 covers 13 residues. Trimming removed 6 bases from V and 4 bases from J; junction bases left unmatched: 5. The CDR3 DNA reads TGCGCCAGCAGAACAGGGGTGGTCACTGAAGCTTTCTTT. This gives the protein CASRTGVVTEAFF.

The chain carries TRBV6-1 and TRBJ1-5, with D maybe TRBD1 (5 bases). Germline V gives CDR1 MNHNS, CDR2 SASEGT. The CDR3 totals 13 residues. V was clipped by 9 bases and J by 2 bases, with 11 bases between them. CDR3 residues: CASGGVRNQPQHF. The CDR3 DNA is TGTGCCAGTGGGGGGGTACGCAATCAGCCCCAGCATTTT.

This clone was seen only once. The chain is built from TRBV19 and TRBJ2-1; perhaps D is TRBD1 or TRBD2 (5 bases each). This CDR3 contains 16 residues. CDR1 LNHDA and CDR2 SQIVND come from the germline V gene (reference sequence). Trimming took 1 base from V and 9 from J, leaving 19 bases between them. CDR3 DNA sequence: TGTGCCAGTAGTATAGCTGCGGCAGGGAGTGGCGGTGAGCAGTTCTTC. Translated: CASSIAAAGSGGEQFF.

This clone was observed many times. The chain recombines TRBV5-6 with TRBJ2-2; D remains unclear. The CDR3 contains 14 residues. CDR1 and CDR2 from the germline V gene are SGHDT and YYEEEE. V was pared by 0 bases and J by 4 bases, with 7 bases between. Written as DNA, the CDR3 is TGTGCCAGCAGCTTGGGACTGTTCACCGGGGAGCTGTTTTTT. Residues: CASSLGLFTGELFF.

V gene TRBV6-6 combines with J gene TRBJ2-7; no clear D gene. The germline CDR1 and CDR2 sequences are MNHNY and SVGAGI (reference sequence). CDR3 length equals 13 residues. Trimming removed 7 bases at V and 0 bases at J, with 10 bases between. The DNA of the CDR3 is TGTGCCAGCATGACGGGTAGCTCCTACGAGCAGTACTTC. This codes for CASMTGSSYEQYF.

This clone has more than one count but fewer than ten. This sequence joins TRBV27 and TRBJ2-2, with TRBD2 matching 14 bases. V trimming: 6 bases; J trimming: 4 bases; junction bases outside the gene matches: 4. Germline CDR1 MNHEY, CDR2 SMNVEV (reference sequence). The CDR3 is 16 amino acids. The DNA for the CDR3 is TGTGCCAGCAGCCTGGGACTAGCGGGGGTCACCGGGGAGCTGTTTTTT. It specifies CASSLGLAGVTGELFF.

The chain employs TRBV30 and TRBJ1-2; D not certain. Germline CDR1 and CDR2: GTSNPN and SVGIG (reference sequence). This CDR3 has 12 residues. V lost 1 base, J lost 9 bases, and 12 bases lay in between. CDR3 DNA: TGTGCCTGGAGTGGGACCCTGGAAAGCTACACCTTC. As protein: CAWSGTLESYTF.

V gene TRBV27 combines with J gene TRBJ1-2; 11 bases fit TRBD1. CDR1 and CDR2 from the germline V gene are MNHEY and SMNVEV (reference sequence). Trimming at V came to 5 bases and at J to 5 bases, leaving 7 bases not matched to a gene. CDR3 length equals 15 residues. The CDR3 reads CASSPGTGGGYGYTF. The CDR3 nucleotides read TGTGCCAGCAGTCCCGGGACAGGGGGTGGATATGGCTACACCTTC.

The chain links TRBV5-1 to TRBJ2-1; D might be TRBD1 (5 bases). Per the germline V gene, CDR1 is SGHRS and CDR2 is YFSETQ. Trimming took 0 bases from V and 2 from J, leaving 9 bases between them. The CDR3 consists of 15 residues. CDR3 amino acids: CASSLEGQPYNEQFF. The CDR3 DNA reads TGCGCCAGCAGCTTGGAGGGGCAACCCTACAATGAGCAGTTCTTC.

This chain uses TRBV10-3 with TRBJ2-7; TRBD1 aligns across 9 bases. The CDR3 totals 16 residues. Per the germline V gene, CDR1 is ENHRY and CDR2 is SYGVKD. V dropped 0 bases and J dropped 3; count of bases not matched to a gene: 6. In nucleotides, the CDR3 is TGTGCCATCAGTGAGTCAGGAGGGACAGGGAACTACGAGCAGTACTTC. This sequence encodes CAISESGGTGNYEQYF.

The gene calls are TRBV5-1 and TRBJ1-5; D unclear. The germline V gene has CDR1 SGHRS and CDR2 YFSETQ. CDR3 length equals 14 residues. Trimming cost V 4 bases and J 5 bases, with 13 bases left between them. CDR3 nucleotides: TGCGCCAGCAGCCCGAATGTGGGTTATCAGCCCCAGCATTTT. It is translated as CASSPNVGYQPQHF.